A single sample gave rise to the 27 T cell receptor beta chains below, sequenced in a study of shared clonotypes between healthy human individuals. Some clones are missing from TCRdb's copy, which holds only in-frame ones; the method was immunoSEQ multiplex PCR. The table includes over 750,000 clones, 96% detected once. CD45RO-negative, CCR7-selected cells formed the naive CD8 fraction, which excluded terminally differentiated effector memory CD45RA+ cells. The sequenced material came from naive CD8+ T cells sorted from blood. These receptors originate from a man in his thirties or forties in good health.

The V call is TRBV7-9, the J call TRBJ2-5, with D possibly TRBD1 on 6 matching bases. Germline assignment: CDR1 SEHNR and CDR2 FQNEAQ (reference sequence). The CDR3 has 13 residues. V was trimmed by 2 bases and J by 5 bases, leaving 9 bases between them. The CDR3 loop reads CASSLTGLETQYF. DNA for the CDR3: TGTGCCAGCAGCTTAACAGGGCTGGAGACCCAGTACTTC.

J is TRBJ2-2 and V is TRBV15, with unresolved D. Germline V CDR1 and CDR2: LNHNV, YYDKDF (reference sequence). This CDR3 is 14 amino acids long. Between the trimmed V and J ends, which lost 0 bases and 6 bases, there was a span of 8 bases. The CDR3 loop reads CATSRDRDSGELFF. The CDR3 bases are TGTGCCACCAGCAGAGATAGGGATTCCGGGGAGCTGTTTTTT. Supplemented by reference TRBV15 and TRBJ2-2, the full variable domain reads DAMVIQNPRYQVTQFGKPVTLSCSQTLNHNVMYWYQQKSSQAPKLLFHYYDKDFNNEADTPDNFQSRRPNTSFCFLDIRSPGLGDTAMYLCATSRDRDSGELFFGEGSRLTVL.

The chain couples TRBV7-6 to TRBJ2-6, with 10 bases matching TRBD1. Unmatched junction bases numbered 8, after V lost 3 bases and J lost 0 bases. Per the germline V gene, CDR1 is SGHVS and CDR2 is FNYEAQ. This CDR3 contains 19 residues. CDR3 in DNA: TGTGCCAGCAGCTTTACTGCCGGGGACAGGGGCTCTGGGGCCAACGTCCTGACTTTC. Encoded protein: CASSFTAGDRGSGANVLTF. Filled out from reference TRBV7-6 and TRBJ2-6, the complete variable domain reads GAGVSQSPRYKVTKRGQDVALRCDPISGHVSLYWYRQALGQGPEFLTYFNYEAQQDKSGLPNDRFSAERPEGSISTLTIQRTEQRDSAMYRCASSFTAGDRGSGANVLTFGAGSRLTVL.

The V gene is TRBV4-1, the J gene TRBJ2-1; TRBD2 aligns across 11 bases. CDR3 length equals 16 residues. The germline V gene has CDR1 MGHRA and CDR2 YSYEKL. V gave up 5 bases and J gave up 7 bases; unmatched junction bases: 10. Written as DNA, the CDR3 is TGCGCCAGCAGCTTCCGGCCTAGCGGGAGGATGAATGAGCAGTTCTTC. This encodes CASSFRPSGRMNEQFF.

V is TRBV27 and J is TRBJ1-2; D is unresolved. Germline assignment: CDR1 MNHEY and CDR2 SMNVEV (reference sequence). Deletions cut 2 bases from V and 0 bases from J, with 4 bases between. This CDR3 is built from 13 residues. In DNA, the CDR3 is TGTGCCAGCAGTTTAGCGGCTAACTATGGCTACACCTTC. Translating gives CASSLAANYGYTF.

The chain has TRBV5-8 and TRBJ2-7; TRBD2 matches 7 bases. J lost 0 bases, V lost 5 bases, and 8 bases had no gene match. CDR3 length: 15 amino acids. Germline CDR1 and CDR2: SGHTS and YDEGEE. CDR3: CASSITGTNSYEQYF. CDR3 in DNA: TGTGCCAGCAGTATCACCGGGACTAACTCCTACGAGCAGTACTTC.

The V call is TRBV28, the J call TRBJ2-7; D not certain. The CDR3 has 14 amino acids. V dropped 2 bases and J dropped 2 bases, with 10 bases sitting between them. Germline loops: CDR1 MDHEN, CDR2 SYDVKM. CDR3 nucleotides: TGTGCCAGCAGTTTAGGAAGTCGGGCCTACGAGCAGTACTTC. The encoded protein is CASSLGSRAYEQYF.

The chain recombines TRBV28 with TRBJ2-5, with D perhaps TRBD2 (5 bases). Deletions cut 7 bases from V and 1 base from J, with 19 bases between. The CDR3 is made up of 16 amino acids. Germline values: CDR1 MDHEN, CDR2 SYDVKM. Written as DNA, the CDR3 is TGTGCCAGCACCTCCGATGAACTAGGCCCCCAAGAGACCCAGTACTTC. It encodes CASTSDELGPQETQYF.

The chain employs TRBV7-9 and TRBJ2-5; tentative D call: TRBD1 (5 bases). This CDR3 has 12 residues. Germline values: CDR1 SEHNR, CDR2 FQNEAQ (reference sequence). V was pared by 6 bases and J by 5 bases, with 10 bases between. The CDR3 region has the DNA TGTGCCAGCAGTCCAGGGTTTGAGACCCAGTACTTC. It specifies CASSPGFETQYF.

This clone was detected only once. The chain employs TRBV9 and TRBJ2-5, with D perhaps TRBD1 (6 bases). Trimming cost V 0 bases and J 4 bases, with 10 bases left between them. The CDR3 runs 14 residues. CDR1 is SGDLS and CDR2 is YYNGEE in the germline V gene. For the CDR3, the DNA is TGTGCCAGCAGCGTAGCAACAGGGTTAGAGACCCAGTACTTC. Translated: CASSVATGLETQYF.

This chain uses TRBV28 with TRBJ2-2, with D uncertain. V gave up 6 bases and J gave up 2 bases, with 1 base separating them. CDR3 size: 11 residues. Germline values: CDR1 MDHEN, CDR2 SYDVKM. CDR3: CASRNTGELFF. In DNA, the CDR3 is TGTGCCAGCAGAAACACCGGGGAGCTGTTTTTT.

The chain has TRBV27 and TRBJ2-2, with 9 bases aligning to TRBD1. The ends lost 0 bases at V and 12 bases at J; junction bases unmatched: 11. The CDR3 has 16 amino acids. The germline V gene encodes CDR1 MNHEY and CDR2 SMNVEV (reference sequence). The CDR3 is CASSLSARPGTGKLFF. CDR3 DNA sequence: TGTGCCAGCAGTTTATCCGCGAGACCGGGGACAGGGAAGCTGTTTTTT.

The table lists this clone with a count of one. The chain carries TRBV19 and TRBJ1-5; D remains unclear. CDR3 length equals 15 residues. Germline V gene sequence: CDR1 LNHDA, CDR2 SQIVND (reference sequence). V lost 0 bases and J 4 bases, leaving 10 bases between the germline ends. CDR3 protein: CASSIERQPNQPQHF. The CDR3 DNA reads TGTGCCAGTAGTATAGAGAGGCAACCTAATCAGCCCCAGCATTTT.

This clone has only one observation. This chain uses TRBV6-5 with TRBJ2-7, with D possibly TRBD2 on 6 matching bases. Germline CDR1 is MNHEY and CDR2 is SVGAGI. Trimming stripped 6 bases from V and 3 bases from J, with 15 bases between. The CDR3 is 14 amino acids. In nucleotides, the CDR3 is TGTGCCAGCAGCTCCGTTGAGGGAGGCTACGAGCAGTACTTC. Its translation is CASSSVEGGYEQYF.

As concerns this clone: The same CDR3 can be traced to other DNA sequences in this sample. J is TRBJ2-2 and V is TRBV11-2; D unresolved. This CDR3 contains 12 residues. Germline values: CDR1 SGHAT, CDR2 FQNNGV. The V end lost 1 base, the J end lost 8 bases, and 5 bases lay between the germline ends. CDR3 nucleotides: TGTGCCAGCAGCTTAGGGAGTGGGGAGCTGTTTTTT. Residues: CASSLGSGELFF.

Points on this clone: Distinct nucleotide sequences in the sample also encode this CDR3. This chain connects TRBV7-9 to TRBJ2-7; 11 bases are shared with TRBD2. CDR1 and CDR2 from the germline V gene are SEHNR and FQNEAQ (reference sequence). The CDR3 sequence is 15 residues long. The V segment lost 4 bases and the J segment 2 bases; nucleotides outside the gene matches: 4. This chain's CDR3 is CASSSTSGRTYEQYF. The CDR3 DNA reads TGTGCCAGCAGCTCCACTAGCGGGAGAACCTACGAGCAGTACTTC.

CDR3 nucleotides: TGCGCCAGCAGCCAAGAGACAGGGGGGTCCAAAAACATTCAGTACTTC. Translating gives CASSQETGGSKNIQYF. The rearrangement links TRBV4-1 to TRBJ2-4; 9 bases line up with TRBD1. Per germline, CDR1 MGHRA and CDR2 YSYEKL. This CDR3 has 16 amino acids. V gave up 0 bases and J gave up 2 bases; unmatched junction bases: 2.

In its sample, this clone was seen once. The chain combines TRBV10-3 with TRBJ2-1; D uncertain. The CDR3 has 15 amino acids. The V and J ends lost 0 bases and 3 bases respectively, with 9 bases between them. CDR1 and CDR2 (germline): ENHRY, SYGVKD. CDR3: CAISESRNNYNEQFF. The CDR3 DNA reads as TGTGCCATCAGTGAGTCTCGGAACAACTACAATGAGCAGTTCTTC.

The genes are TRBV2 and TRBJ1-5, with a weak D call TRBD1 (5 bases). The germline V gene has CDR1 SNHLY and CDR2 FYNNEI. The CDR3 sequence is 20 residues long. V was shortened by 0 bases and J by 0 bases, with 21 bases between the two germline ends. The CDR3 spells CASSEAPLDTLGDSNQPQHF. The CDR3 DNA follows: TGTGCCAGCAGTGAAGCCCCCTTGGACACCCTAGGGGATAGCAATCAGCCCCAGCATTTT.

The chain joins TRBV18 to TRBJ2-5; D gene uncertain. CDR1 is KGHSH and CDR2 is LQKENI in the germline V gene. CDR3 length: 15 amino acids. Trimming shortened V by 0 bases and J by 3 bases, and 11 bases separated the two germline ends. DNA of the CDR3: TGTGCCAGCTCACCACCGGGCCGATTCAAAGAGACCCAGTACTTC. This sequence encodes CASSPPGRFKETQYF.

This chain links TRBV5-4 with TRBJ2-7; 7 positions agree with TRBD2. Losses at the gene ends were 4 bases for V and 7 bases for J; bases not matched to a gene: 5. The CDR3 has 12 residues. Germline V lookup: CDR1 SGHNT, CDR2 YYREEE (reference sequence). The CDR3 loop is CASSPGGREQYF. The CDR3 bases are TGTGCCAGCAGCCCGGGAGGTAGGGAGCAGTACTTC.

V gene TRBV12-5 combines with J gene TRBJ2-5; TRBD2 agrees at 11 bases. J gave up 0 bases and V 1 base, and 4 bases lay outside the gene matches. The CDR3 is 17 residues long. Germline CDR1 LGHNT, CDR2 FRNRAP. CDR3 nucleotides: TGTGCTAGTGGTTTGGACACTAGCGGGAGATACCAAGAGACCCAGTACTTC. It encodes CASGLDTSGRYQETQYF. Based on the CDR3 plus reference TRBV12-5 and TRBJ2-5, the full variable domain is DARVTQTPRHKVTEMGQEVTMRCQPILGHNTVFWYRQTMMQGLELLAYFRNRAPLDDSGMPKDRFSAEMPDATLATLKIQPSEPRDSAVYFCASGLDTSGRYQETQYFGPGTRLLVL.

The rearrangement joins TRBV7-2 to TRBJ2-7, with D possibly TRBD2 on 5 matching bases. The CDR3 extends over 12 amino acids. Germline assignment: CDR1 SGHTA and CDR2 FQGNSA. Trimming shortened V by 5 bases and J by 3 bases, and 8 bases separated the two germline ends. The CDR3 sequence: CASSPAGYEQYF. The CDR3 nucleotides are TGTGCCAGCAGCCCGGCGGGCTACGAGCAGTACTTC.

The chain joins TRBV11-2 to TRBJ2-7; a weak D match, TRBD2 (6 bases). The CDR3 has 14 amino acids. CDR1 is SGHAT, CDR2 FQNNGV, per germline. The germline V and J ends were trimmed by 9 bases and 4 bases, with 19 bases remaining between them. The CDR3 sequence is CASGSGYGGYEQYF. CDR3 DNA: TGTGCCAGTGGGAGCGGTTACGGAGGGTACGAGCAGTACTTC.

The V and J genes are TRBV4-3 and TRBJ2-1, with D perhaps TRBD2 (5 bases). The CDR3 runs to 15 residues. Trimming stripped 3 bases from V and 0 bases from J, with 9 bases between. Germline V gene data show CDR1 as LGHNA and CDR2 as YSLEER. CDR3: CASSQDFSSYNEQFF. CDR3 coding DNA: TGCGCCAGCAGCCAGGACTTTAGCTCCTACAATGAGCAGTTCTTC.

CDR3 DNA: TGCGCCAGCAGCCAAGAACAGGGTCTGATGAACACTGAAGCTTTCTTT. Its protein product is CASSQEQGLMNTEAFF. The V and J genes are TRBV4-1 and TRBJ1-1, with a possible D match to TRBD1 (6 bases). This CDR3 spans 16 amino acids. Trimming pared 0 bases from V and 0 bases from J, leaving 11 bases between. Germline V lookup: CDR1 MGHRA, CDR2 YSYEKL.

The V gene is TRBV7-6, the J gene TRBJ2-1; 8 bases agree with TRBD1. Trimming removed 1 base from V and 2 bases from J; junction bases left unmatched: 1. CDR1 SGHVS and CDR2 FNYEAQ come from the germline V gene. This CDR3 is 15 amino acids long. The CDR3 nucleotides are TGTGCCAGCAGCTTAGAGGGACAGGCCTACAATGAGCAGTTCTTC. It encodes CASSLEGQAYNEQFF.